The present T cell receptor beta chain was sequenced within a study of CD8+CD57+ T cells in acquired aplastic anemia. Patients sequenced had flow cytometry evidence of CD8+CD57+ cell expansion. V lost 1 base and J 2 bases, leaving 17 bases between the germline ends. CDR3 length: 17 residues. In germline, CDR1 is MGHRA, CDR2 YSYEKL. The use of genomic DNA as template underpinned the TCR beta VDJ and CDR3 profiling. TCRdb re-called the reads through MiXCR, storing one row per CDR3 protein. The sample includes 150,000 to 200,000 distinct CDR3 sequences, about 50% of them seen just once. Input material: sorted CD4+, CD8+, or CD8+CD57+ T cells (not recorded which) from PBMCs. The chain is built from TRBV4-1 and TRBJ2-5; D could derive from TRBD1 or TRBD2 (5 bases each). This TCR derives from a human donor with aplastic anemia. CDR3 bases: TGCGCCAGCAGCCAAGTTAAGGGGTCGGGAAGGCAAGAGACCCAGTACTTC. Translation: CASSQVKGSGRQETQYF.